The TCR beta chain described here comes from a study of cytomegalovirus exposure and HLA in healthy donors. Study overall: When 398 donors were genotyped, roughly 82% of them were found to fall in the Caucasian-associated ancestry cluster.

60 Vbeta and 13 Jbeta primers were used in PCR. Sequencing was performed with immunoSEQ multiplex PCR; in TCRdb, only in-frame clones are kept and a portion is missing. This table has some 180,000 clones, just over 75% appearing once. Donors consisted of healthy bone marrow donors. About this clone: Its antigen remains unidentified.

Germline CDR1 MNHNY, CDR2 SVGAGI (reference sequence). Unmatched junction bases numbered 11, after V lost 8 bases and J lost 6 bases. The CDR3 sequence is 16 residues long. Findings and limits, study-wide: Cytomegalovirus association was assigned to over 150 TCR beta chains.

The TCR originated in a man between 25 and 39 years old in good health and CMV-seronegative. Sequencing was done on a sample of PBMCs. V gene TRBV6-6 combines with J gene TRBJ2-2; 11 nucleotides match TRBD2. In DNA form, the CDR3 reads TGTGCCAGCGTCTTAGGGCTAGCGGGAGGACCCGGGGAGCTGTTTTTT. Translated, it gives CASVLGLAGGPGELFF.